The TCR beta chain under discussion was sequenced for a study of post-analysis software for immune sequencing data. Regarding the study as a whole: In patients, five TRBV segments were more frequent than in controls, with TRBV5-6, TRBV5-1 and TRBV20-1 among them. Among multiple sclerosis patients, normalized Chao1 diversity was significantly below that of controls. Clustering by F measure revealed strong co-clustering among samples prepared together in one batch.

This clonotype was counted a few times. Its antigen is as yet unknown. In germline, CDR1 is MNHNY, CDR2 SVGAGI (reference sequence). V lost 5 bases and J 5 bases, leaving 16 bases between the germline ends. This CDR3 is 15 amino acids long. The TCR beta cDNA libraries carried unique molecular identifiers. TCRdb re-derived calls from the PCR reads in MiXCR, one entry per CDR3 protein. This sample carries 750,000 to 950,000 distinct CDR3 sequences, about 57% of them seen once, and the ten largest clones take approximately 4.5%. The sequencing sample was made of blood. This chain uses TRBV6-6 with TRBJ1-5; a weak D match, TRBD1 (5 bases). This clonotype was sampled from a girl aged 5 to 17 with multiple sclerosis. In DNA, the CDR3 is TGTGCCAGCAGTCCACAGGCGGGCCTTGATCAGCCCCAGCATTTT. Translation: CASSPQAGLDQPQHF.